Below, 6 T cell receptor beta chains from the same sample are listed, as sequenced in a study of shared clonotypes between healthy human individuals. Sequencing used immunoSEQ multiplex PCR; TCRdb keeps in-frame clones, though not all of them. The data hold roughly 320,000 clones, with about nine tenths observed a single time. Sample: memory CD8+ T cells sorted from blood. Subset reported: CD45RO+ cells pooled with CCR7-negative TemRA cells. These receptors originate from a man between 18 and 29 years old in good health.

CDR3 amino acids: CASSLGRAETQYF. As DNA, the CDR3 is TGTGCCAGCAGCTTAGGCAGGGCAGAGACCCAGTACTTC. The rearrangement uses TRBV13 and TRBJ2-5, with D perhaps TRBD1 (5 bases). The CDR3 has 13 residues. Germline V lookup: CDR1 PRHDT, CDR2 FYEKMQ (reference sequence). V was pared by 0 bases and J by 4 bases, with 6 bases between.

The chain uses TRBV9 and TRBJ2-7, with 8 bases matching TRBD2. The germline gives CDR1 SGDLS, CDR2 YYNGEE. Unmatched junction bases numbered 5, after V lost 5 bases and J lost 1 base. This CDR3 has 14 amino acids. The CDR3 DNA is TGTGCCAGCAGTGCCGGGACTAGTTCCTACGAGCAGTACTTC. As protein: CASSAGTSSYEQYF.

In DNA, the CDR3 is TGCAGCGTTGAGGACAGCAGGTCCTACGAGCAGTACTTC. It yields the protein CSVEDSRSYEQYF. V gene TRBV29-1 combines with J gene TRBJ2-7; the D gene is possibly TRBD1 (6 bases). CDR3 length equals 13 residues. Germline CDR1 and CDR2: SQVTM and ANQGSEA. The germline V and J ends were trimmed by 3 bases and 1 base, with 10 bases remaining between them.

This rearrangement joins TRBV6-5 to TRBJ1-6; a possible D gene is TRBD1 (5 bases). CDR3 size: 16 residues. Per germline, CDR1 MNHEY and CDR2 SVGAGI. The ends were cut back, 0 bases at V and 3 bases at J, with 9 bases in the middle. CDR3 sequence (DNA): TGTGCCAGCAGTTACTCGGGACGGGGCTATAATTCACCCCTCCACTTT. Translating it yields CASSYSGRGYNSPLHF.

The genes are TRBV5-1 and TRBJ2-3; no firm D call. Trimming removed 2 bases at V and 4 bases at J, with 8 bases between. The CDR3 length is 13 residues. CDR1 SGHRS and CDR2 YFSETQ come from the germline V gene. CDR3 nucleotide sequence: TGCGCCAGCAGCTTTTTCGGTCCAGATACGCAGTATTTT. As protein: CASSFFGPDTQYF.

The chain uses TRBV9 and TRBJ2-5; either TRBD1 or TRBD2 may supply D (5 bases each). The CDR3 consists of 14 residues. Per germline, CDR1 SGDLS and CDR2 YYNGEE. V lost 3 bases and J 4 bases, leaving 13 bases between the germline ends. CDR3 loop: CASSGGVWGETQYF. The CDR3 DNA is TGTGCCAGCAGCGGAGGGGTTTGGGGAGAGACCCAGTACTTC.